This T cell receptor beta chain was identified during a study of T-cell reconstitution after alpha-beta-depleted transplantation in children. Many counts were recorded for this clonotype. The TCRbeta library incorporated unique molecular identifiers. TCRdb reanalysed the PCR reads using MiXCR and keeps one entry per CDR3 protein. The table has some 200,000 distinct CDR3 sequences, roughly 6.6% seen once. The TCR sequence derives from a boy aged 2-15 years with acute lymphoblastic leukemia, due to receive a stem cell transplant. This specimen was PBMCs, taken before TCRalphabeta/CD19-depleted stem cell transplant.

CDR3 DNA sequence: TGCAGTGCTCTGACTAGCGGGGGGTGGGAGAATGAGCAGTTCTTC. Amino acid sequence: CSALTSGGWENEQFF. This chain connects TRBV20-1 to TRBJ2-1, with 13 bases fitting TRBD2. This CDR3 is built from 15 residues. Per germline, CDR1 DFQATT and CDR2 SNEGSKA (reference sequence). The V segment lost 5 bases and the J segment 7 bases; nucleotides outside the gene matches: 8.